One T cell receptor (beta chain) is described in this entry. Its antigen is unknown. TCRdb's table, derived via immunoSEQ multiplex PCR, lists solely in-frame clones and lacks some. The table records about 45,000 clones, about nine tenths of them present only once. This entry is derived from a study of OX40 agonist ivuxolimab in advanced cancers. Overall study results and limits: Still undetermined is the antigen specificity of the expanded peripheral T cells. More expanded clones were seen, on average, in CD8+ T cells than in CD4+. Both CD4+ and CD8+ T cell populations in blood had undergone clonal expansion by week 6 at 0.1 to 3.0 mg/kg.

The CDR3 loop spans 16 amino acids. Looked up from germline, CDR1 is SEHNR and CDR2 is FQNEAQ (reference sequence). V gave up 5 bases and J gave up 3 bases; unmatched junction bases: 12. Systemic immunosuppression or a history of autoimmune disease excluded patients. This sample comprised CD4+ or CD8+ T cells sorted from blood, obtained in a trial of the OX40 agonist ivuxolimab. This chain joins TRBV7-9 and TRBJ2-7, with TRBD2 identical over 8 bases. The clonotype was recovered from an adult with an advanced solid tumor such as melanoma, head and neck, liver or kidney cancer. CDR3 residues: CASSPIGRGDFYEQYF. CDR3 nucleotides: TGTGCCAGCAGCCCCATTGGGCGGGGGGATTTCTACGAGCAGTACTTC.